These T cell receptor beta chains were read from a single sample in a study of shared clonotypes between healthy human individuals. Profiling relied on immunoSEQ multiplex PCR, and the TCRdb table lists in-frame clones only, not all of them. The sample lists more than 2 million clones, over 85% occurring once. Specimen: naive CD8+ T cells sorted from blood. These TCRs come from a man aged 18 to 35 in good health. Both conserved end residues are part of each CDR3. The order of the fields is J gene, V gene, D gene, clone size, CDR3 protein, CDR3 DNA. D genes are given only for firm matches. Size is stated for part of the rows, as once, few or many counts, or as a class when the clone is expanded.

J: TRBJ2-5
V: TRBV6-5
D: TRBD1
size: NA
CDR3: CASGYGTRGRETQYF
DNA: TGTGCCAGCGGGTATGGGACAAGGGGGCGAGAGACCCAGTACTTC

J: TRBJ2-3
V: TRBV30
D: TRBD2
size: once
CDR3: CAWSVLAGRDTQYF
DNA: TGTGCCTGGAGTGTCCTAGCGGGGAGAGATACGCAGTATTTT

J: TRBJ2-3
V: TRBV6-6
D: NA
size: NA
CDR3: CASTPKRAGFTDTQYF
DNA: TGTGCCAGCACCCCAAAGAGGGCGGGGTTCACAGATACGCAGTATTTT

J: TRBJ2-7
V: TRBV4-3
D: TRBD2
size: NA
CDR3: CASSPSRTSGYEQYF
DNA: TGCGCCAGCAGCCCTTCCCGGACTAGCGGCTACGAGCAGTACTTC

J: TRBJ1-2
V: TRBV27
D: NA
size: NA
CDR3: CASRGLNYGYTF
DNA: TGTGCCAGCAGGGGACTTAACTATGGCTACACCTTC

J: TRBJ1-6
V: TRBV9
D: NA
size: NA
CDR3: CASSVTPTGNSPLHF
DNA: TGTGCCAGCAGCGTAACCCCAACGGGTAATTCACCCCTCCACTTT

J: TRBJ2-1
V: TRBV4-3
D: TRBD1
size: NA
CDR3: CASSQEFGTGTNEQFF
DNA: TGCGCCAGCAGCCAGGAATTTGGGACAGGGACGAATGAGCAGTTCTTC

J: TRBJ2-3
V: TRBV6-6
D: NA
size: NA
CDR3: CASSSTGTDTQYF
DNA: TGTGCCAGCAGTTCTACAGGGACTGATACGCAGTATTTT

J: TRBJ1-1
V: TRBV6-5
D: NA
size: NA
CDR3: CASSLSPVDTEAFF
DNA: TGTGCCAGCAGTTTATCCCCGGTGGACACTGAAGCTTTCTTT

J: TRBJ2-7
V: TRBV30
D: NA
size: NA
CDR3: CAWSGGLEQYF
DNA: TGTGCCTGGAGCGGGGGGCTCGAGCAGTACTTC

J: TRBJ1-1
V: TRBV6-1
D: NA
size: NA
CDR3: CASTGWGGTEAFF
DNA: TGTGCCAGCACCGGGTGGGGCGGCACTGAAGCTTTCTTT

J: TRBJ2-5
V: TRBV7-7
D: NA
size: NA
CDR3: CASSLRSGNQETQYF
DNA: TGTGCTAGCAGCCTCCGGTCGGGAAACCAAGAGACCCAGTACTTC

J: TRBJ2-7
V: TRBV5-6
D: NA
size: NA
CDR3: CASSLSWQGLDEQYF
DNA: TGTGCCAGCAGCTTGTCTTGGCAGGGTCTCGACGAGCAGTACTTC

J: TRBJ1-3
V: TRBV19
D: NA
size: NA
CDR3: CASSWDGYSGNTIYF
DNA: TGTGCCAGTAGTTGGGACGGTTACTCTGGAAACACCATATATTTT

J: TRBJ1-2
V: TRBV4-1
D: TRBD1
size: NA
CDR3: CASSQTVGQGDGYTF
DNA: TGCGCCAGCAGCCAAACCGTGGGACAGGGTGATGGCTACACCTTC

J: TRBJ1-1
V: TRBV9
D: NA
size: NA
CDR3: CASSLSGASTEAFF
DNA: TGTGCCAGCAGCCTCAGTGGGGCAAGCACTGAAGCTTTCTTT

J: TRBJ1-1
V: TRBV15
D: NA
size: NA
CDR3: CATSSSGTPSSSGFMNTEAFF
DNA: TGTGCCACCAGCAGTTCCGGGACACCGAGTTCCTCCGGATTTATGAACACTGAAGCTTTCTTT

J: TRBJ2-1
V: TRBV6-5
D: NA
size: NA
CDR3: CASSSYDSVDEQFF
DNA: TGTGCCAGCAGTTCCTATGATAGCGTAGATGAGCAGTTCTTC

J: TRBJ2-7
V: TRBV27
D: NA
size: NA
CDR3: CASSFRDANYEQYF
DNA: TGTGCCAGCAGTTTTCGGGACGCTAACTACGAGCAGTACTTC

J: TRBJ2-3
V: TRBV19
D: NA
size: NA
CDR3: CASSSGLEADTQYF
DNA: TGTGCCAGTAGTTCGGGACTGGAGGCAGATACGCAGTATTTT

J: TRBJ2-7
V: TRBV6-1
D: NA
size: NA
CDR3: CASSEGGLSYEQYF
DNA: TGTGCCAGCAGTGAGGGGGGCCTATCCTACGAGCAGTACTTC